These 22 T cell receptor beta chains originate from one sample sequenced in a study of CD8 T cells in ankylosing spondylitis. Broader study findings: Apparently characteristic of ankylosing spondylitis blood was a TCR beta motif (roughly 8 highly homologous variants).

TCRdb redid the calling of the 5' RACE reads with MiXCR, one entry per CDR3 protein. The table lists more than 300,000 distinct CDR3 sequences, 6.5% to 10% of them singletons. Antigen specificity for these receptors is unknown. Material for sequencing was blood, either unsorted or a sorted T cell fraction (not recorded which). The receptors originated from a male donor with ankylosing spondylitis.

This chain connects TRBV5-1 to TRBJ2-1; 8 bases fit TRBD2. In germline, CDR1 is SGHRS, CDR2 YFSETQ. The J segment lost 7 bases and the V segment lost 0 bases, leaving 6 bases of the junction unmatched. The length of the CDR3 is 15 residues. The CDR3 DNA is TGCGCCAGCAGCTTGGAGGGGTCTAGCGGGAATGAGCAGTTCTTC. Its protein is CASSLEGSSGNEQFF.

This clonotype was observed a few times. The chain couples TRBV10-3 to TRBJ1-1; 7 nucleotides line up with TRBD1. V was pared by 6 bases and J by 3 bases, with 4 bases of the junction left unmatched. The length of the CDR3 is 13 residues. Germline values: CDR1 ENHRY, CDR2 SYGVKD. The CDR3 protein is CAISRGADTEAFF. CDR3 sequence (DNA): TGTGCCATCAGCAGGGGGGCGGACACTGAAGCTTTCTTT.

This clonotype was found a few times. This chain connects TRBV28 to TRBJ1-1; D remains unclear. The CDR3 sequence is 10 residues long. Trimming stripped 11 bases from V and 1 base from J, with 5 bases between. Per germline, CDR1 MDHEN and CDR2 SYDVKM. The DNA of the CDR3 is TGTGCCGGTGGGAACACTGAAGCTTTCTTT. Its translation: CAGGNTEAFF.

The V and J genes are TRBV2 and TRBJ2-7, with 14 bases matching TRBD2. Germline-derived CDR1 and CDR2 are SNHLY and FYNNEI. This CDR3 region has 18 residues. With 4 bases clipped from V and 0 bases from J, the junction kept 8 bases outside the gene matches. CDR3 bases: TGTGCCAGCAGTGCCATGACTAGCGGGAGGGAACGCTCCTACGAGCAGTACTTC. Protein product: CASSAMTSGRERSYEQYF.

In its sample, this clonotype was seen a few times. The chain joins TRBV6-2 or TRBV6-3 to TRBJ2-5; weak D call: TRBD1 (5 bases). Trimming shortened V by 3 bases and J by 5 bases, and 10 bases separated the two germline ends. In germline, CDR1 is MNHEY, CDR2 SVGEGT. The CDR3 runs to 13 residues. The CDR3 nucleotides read TGTGCCAGCAGTTATTTCCCAGGGGAGACCCAGTACTTC. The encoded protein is CASSYFPGETQYF.

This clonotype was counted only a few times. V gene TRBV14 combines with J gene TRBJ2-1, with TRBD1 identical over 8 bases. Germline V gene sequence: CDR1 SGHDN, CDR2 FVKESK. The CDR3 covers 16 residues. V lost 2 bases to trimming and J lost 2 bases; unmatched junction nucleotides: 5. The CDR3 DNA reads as TGTGCCAGCAGCCAACCGACAGGGGACCCCTACAATGAGCAGTTCTTC. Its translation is CASSQPTGDPYNEQFF.

In nucleotides, the CDR3 is TGCAGCGTCGACGGGTCCTCCTTTTACAATGAGCAGTTCTTC. This sequence encodes CSVDGSSFYNEQFF. The chain couples TRBV29-1 to TRBJ2-1; no reliable D call. With 6 bases removed from V and 4 bases from J, the gap between germline ends came to 16 bases. The germline gives CDR1 SQVTM, CDR2 ANQGSEA. The CDR3 is made up of 14 amino acids.

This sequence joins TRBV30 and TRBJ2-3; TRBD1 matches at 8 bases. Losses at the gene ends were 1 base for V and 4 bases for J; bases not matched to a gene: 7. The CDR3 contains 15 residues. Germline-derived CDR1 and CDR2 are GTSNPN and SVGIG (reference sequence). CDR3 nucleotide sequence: TGTGCCTGGAGTGGAGCAGGGGGCTTAGCAGATACGCAGTATTTT. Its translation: CAWSGAGGLADTQYF.

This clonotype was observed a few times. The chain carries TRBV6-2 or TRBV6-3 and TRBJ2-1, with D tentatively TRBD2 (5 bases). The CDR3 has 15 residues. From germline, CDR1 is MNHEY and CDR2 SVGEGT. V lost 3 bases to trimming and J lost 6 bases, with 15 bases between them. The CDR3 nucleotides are TGTGCCAGCAGTTATGGCGGGTTGGTTCTCAATGAGCAGTTCTTC. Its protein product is CASSYGGLVLNEQFF.

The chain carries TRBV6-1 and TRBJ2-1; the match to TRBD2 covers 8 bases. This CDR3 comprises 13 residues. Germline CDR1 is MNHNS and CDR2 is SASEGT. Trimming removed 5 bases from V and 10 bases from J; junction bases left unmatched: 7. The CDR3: CASSRKGGREQFF. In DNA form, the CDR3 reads TGTGCCAGCAGTAGAAAAGGCGGGAGGGAGCAGTTCTTC.

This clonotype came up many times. In nucleotides, the CDR3 is TGCGCCAGCAGCCAAGTGAGCGGGGGAGACAATGAGCAGTTCTTC. Its translation is CASSQVSGGDNEQFF. V is TRBV4-3 and J is TRBJ2-1; 8 bases fit TRBD2. The CDR3 loop spans 15 amino acids. Trimming took 1 base from V and 5 from J; bases not matched to a gene: 4. In germline, CDR1 is LGHNA, CDR2 YSLEER.

For the CDR3, the DNA is TGTGCCAGCAGTGATGAGGGGCTAGCCGGCGATACGCAGTATTTT. It yields the protein CASSDEGLAGDTQYF. The chain couples TRBV2 to TRBJ2-3; D tentatively reads TRBD1 or TRBD2 (5 bases each). V was clipped by 3 bases and J by 6 bases, with 16 bases between them. The CDR3 is 15 residues long. Looked up from germline, CDR1 is SNHLY and CDR2 is FYNNEI.

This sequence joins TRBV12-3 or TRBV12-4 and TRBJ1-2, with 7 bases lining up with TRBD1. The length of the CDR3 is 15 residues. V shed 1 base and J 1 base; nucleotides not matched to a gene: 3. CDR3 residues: CASSLGPGGNYGYTF. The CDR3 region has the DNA TGTGCCAGCAGTTTAGGGCCAGGGGGTAACTATGGCTACACCTTC.

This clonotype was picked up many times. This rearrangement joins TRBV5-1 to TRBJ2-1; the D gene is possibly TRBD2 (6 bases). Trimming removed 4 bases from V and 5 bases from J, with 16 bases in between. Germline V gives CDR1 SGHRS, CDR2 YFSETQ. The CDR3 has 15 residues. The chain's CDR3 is CASSPQRTTNNEQFF. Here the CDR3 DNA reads TGCGCCAGCAGCCCCCAAAGGACTACAAACAATGAGCAGTTCTTC.

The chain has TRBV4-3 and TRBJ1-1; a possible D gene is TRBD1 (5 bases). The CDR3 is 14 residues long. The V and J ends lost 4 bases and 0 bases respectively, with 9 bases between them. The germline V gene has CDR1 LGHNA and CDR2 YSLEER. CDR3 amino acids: CASSPSTVNTEAFF. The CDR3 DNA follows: TGCGCCAGCAGCCCGTCGACAGTGAACACTGAAGCTTTCTTT.

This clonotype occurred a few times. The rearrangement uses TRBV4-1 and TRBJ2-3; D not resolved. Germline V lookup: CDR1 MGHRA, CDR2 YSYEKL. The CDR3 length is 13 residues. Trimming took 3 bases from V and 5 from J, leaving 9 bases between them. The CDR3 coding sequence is TGCGCCAGCAGCCACCCACTGGGAGATACGCAGTATTTT. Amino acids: CASSHPLGDTQYF.

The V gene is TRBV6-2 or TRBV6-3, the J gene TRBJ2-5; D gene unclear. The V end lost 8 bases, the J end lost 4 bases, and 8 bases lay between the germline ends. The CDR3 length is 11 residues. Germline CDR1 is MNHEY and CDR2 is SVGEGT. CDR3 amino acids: CASAWGETQYF. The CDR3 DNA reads TGTGCCAGCGCGTGGGGAGAGACCCAGTACTTC.

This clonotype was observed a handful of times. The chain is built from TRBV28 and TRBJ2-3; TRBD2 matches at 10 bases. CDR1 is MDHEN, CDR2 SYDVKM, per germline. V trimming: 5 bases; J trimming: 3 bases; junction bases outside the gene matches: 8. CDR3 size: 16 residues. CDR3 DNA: TGTGCCAGCAGTAAAACGGGACTAGCGAGAACAGATACGCAGTATTTT. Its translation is CASSKTGLARTDTQYF.

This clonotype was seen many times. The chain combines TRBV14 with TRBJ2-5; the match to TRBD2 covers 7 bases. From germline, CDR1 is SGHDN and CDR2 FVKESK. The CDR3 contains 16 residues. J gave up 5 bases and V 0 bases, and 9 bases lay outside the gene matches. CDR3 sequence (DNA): TGTGCCAGCAGCCAAGATTTCGGGAGGACGGGGGAGACCCAGTACTTC. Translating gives CASSQDFGRTGETQYF.

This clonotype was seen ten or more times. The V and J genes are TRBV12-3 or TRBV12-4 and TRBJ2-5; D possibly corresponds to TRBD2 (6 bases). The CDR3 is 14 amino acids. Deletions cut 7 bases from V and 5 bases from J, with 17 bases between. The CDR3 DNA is TGTGCCAGCACCCCTGGAGGGTACGGGGAGACCCAGTACTTC. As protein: CASTPGGYGETQYF.

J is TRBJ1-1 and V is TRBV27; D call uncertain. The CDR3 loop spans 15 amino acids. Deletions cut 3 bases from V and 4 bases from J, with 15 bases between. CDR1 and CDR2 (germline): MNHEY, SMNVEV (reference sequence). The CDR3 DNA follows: TGTGCCAGCAGTTTGTCGACCGTTCGACCCACTGAAGCTTTCTTT. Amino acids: CASSLSTVRPTEAFF.

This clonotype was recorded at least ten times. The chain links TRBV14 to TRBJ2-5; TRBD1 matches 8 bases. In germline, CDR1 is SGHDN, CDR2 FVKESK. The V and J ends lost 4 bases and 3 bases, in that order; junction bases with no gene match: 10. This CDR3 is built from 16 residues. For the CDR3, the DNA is TGTGCCAGCAGCCCCATTCGAGGACAGGGAAAAGAGACCCAGTACTTC. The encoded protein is CASSPIRGQGKETQYF. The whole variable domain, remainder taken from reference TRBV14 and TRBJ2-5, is EAGVTQFPSHSVIEKGQTVTLRCDPISGHDNLYWYRRVMGKEIKFLLHFVKESKQDESGMPNNRFLAERTGGTYSTLKVQPAELEDSGVYFCASSPIRGQGKETQYFGPGTRLLVL.